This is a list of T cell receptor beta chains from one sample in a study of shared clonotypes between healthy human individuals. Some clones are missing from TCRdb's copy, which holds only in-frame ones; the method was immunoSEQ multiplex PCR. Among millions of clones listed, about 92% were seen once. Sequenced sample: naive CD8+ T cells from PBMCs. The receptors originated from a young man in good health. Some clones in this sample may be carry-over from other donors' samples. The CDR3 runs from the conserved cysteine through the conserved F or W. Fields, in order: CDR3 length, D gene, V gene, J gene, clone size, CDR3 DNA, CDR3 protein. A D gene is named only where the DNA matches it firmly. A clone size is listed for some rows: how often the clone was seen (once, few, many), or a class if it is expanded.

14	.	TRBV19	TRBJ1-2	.	TGTGCCAGTAGTATGGGAGGGACCGCCTATGGCTACACCTTC	CASSMGGTAYGYTF
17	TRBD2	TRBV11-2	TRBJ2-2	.	TGTGCCAGCAGCCCCCGAGGTAGCGGGATTGGTGCCGGGGAGCTGTTTTTT	CASSPRGSGIGAGELFF
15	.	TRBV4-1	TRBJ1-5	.	TGCGCCAGCAGCCAAGAGGAGGGGGGCGATCAGCCCCAGCATTTT	CASSQEEGGDQPQHF
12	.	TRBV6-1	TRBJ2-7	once	TGTGCCAGCTCGGGGGTTTCCTACGAGCAGTACTTC	CASSGVSYEQYF
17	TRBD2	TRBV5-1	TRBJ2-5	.	TGCGCCAGCAGCCCACAAATAGCGGGAGGGCCTCGAGAGACCCAGTACTTC	CASSPQIAGGPRETQYF
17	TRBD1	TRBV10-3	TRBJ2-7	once	TGTGCCATCAGTGAGCCCCCGGAGGCAGGGGGTTTCTACGAGCAGTACTTC	CAISEPPEAGGFYEQYF
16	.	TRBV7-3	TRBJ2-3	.	TGTGCCAGCAGCTTATTGGGGGGAGGACTCAAAGATACGCAGTATTTT	CASSLLGGGLKDTQYF
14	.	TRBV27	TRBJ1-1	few	TGTGCCAGCAGTCCGTTAAGGGTTTGGACTGAAGCTTTCTTT	CASSPLRVWTEAFF
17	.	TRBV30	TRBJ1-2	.	TGTGCCTGGAGTGGGGTCGCCGTGCACAGGGAAAACTATGGCTACACCTTC	CAWSGVAVHRENYGYTF
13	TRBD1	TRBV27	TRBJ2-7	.	TGTGCCAGCAGTCAGGGACAGACCTACGAGCAGTACTTC	CASSQGQTYEQYF
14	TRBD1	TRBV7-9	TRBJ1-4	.	TGTGCCAGCGCCCGCGGACAGGGAATCGAAAAACTGTTTTTT	CASARGQGIEKLFF
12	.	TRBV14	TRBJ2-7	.	TGTGCCAGCAGCCAGGGACCCCATAAGCAGTACTTC	CASSQGPHKQYF
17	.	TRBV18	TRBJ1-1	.	TGTGCCAGCTCACCAATAGGGACCGACAAACCCTACACTGAAGCTTTCTTT	CASSPIGTDKPYTEAFF
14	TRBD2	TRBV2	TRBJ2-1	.	TGTGCCACGCCCGGGACTACGTCGAACAATGAGCAGTTCTTC	CATPGTTSNNEQFF
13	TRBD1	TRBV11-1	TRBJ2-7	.	TGTGCCAGCAGGGGGACAGGGTCCTACGAGCAGTACTTC	CASRGTGSYEQYF
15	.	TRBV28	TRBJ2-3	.	TGTGCCAGCGAGACCGGGGAGCAGCAGGTAGATACGCAGTATTTT	CASETGEQQVDTQYF
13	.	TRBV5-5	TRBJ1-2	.	TGTGCCAGCAGCTTCCGTCCGTCCGGGGGCTACACCTTC	CASSFRPSGGYTF
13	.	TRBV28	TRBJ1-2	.	TGTGCCACCTCGCGGAGGGTTGGGTATGGCTACACCTTC	CATSRRVGYGYTF
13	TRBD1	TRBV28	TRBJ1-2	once	TGTGCCAGCAGTCCATGGGACAGAAACGGCTACACCTTC	CASSPWDRNGYTF
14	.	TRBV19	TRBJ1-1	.	TGTGCCAGTAGCTCACTAGGAGAGAACACTGAAGCTTTCTTT	CASSSLGENTEAFF
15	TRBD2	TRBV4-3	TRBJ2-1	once	TGCGCCAGCAGCCAAGAACTAGCGGGAGCTAATGAGCAGTTCTTC	CASSQELAGANEQFF
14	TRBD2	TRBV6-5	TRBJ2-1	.	TGTGCCAGCAGTTACCGTGGACTAGGGAATGAGCAGTTCTTC	CASSYRGLGNEQFF
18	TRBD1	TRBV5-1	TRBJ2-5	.	TGCGCCAGCAGCTTTACTACAGGGGGCGTTAGGGGGAAAGAGACCCAGTACTTC	CASSFTTGGVRGKETQYF
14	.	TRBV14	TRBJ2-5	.	TGTGCCAGCAGCCAAGGTCCCTACCAAGAGACCCAGTACTTC	CASSQGPYQETQYF
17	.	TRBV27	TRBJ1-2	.	TGTGCCAGCAGTTTAAAGGTGAAGCTAATCAGTTCCTATGGCTACACCTTC	CASSLKVKLISSYGYTF
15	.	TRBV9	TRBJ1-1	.	TGTGCCAGCAGCGTAGGTTTGGGAGTGAACACTGAAGCTTTCTTT	CASSVGLGVNTEAFF
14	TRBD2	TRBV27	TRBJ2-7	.	TGTGCCAGCAGTTTTGCGGGAGCCGCCTACGAGCAGTACTTC	CASSFAGAAYEQYF
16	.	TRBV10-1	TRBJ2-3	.	TGCGCCAGCAGTTCTGGTTTGGATTCGGTAGCGGATACGCAGTATTTT	CASSSGLDSVADTQYF
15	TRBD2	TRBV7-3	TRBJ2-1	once	TGTGCCAGCAGCTTAATAGCGGGAGGGGACAATGAGCAGTTCTTC	CASSLIAGGDNEQFF
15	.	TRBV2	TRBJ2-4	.	TGTGCCAGCAGTGGGATTGATGAGGGCAAAAACATTCAGTACTTC	CASSGIDEGKNIQYF
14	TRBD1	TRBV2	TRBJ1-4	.	TGTGCCAGCAGCGAAACAGGGGGCGATGAAAAACTGTTTTTT	CASSETGGDEKLFF
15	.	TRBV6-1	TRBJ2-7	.	TGTGCCAGCAGGTCCTCAGGACCCCATGGGGGCGAGCAGTACTTC	CASRSSGPHGGEQYF
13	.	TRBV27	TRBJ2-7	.	TGTGCCAGCAGTCTGACACCCTCCTACGAGCAGTACTTC	CASSLTPSYEQYF
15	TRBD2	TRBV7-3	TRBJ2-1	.	TGTGCCAGCAGCTTAAATAGCGGGAAGGGCGATGAGCAGTTCTTC	CASSLNSGKGDEQFF
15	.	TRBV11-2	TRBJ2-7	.	TGTGCCAGCAGCTTAAGGGGCAGCCTACGCCCCGAGCAGTACTTC	CASSLRGSLRPEQYF
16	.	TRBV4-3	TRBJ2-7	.	TGCGCCAGCAGCCAAGATTGGAGGGGACAATCCTACGAGCAGTACTTC	CASSQDWRGQSYEQYF
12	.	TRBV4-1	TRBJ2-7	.	TGCGCCAGCAGCCAAGTGTCATACGAGCAGTACTTC	CASSQVSYEQYF
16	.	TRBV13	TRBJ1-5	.	TGTGCCAGCAGCTTAGAGGGAGGTGGGAGCAATCAGCCCCAGCATTTT	CASSLEGGGSNQPQHF
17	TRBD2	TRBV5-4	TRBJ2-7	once	TGTGCCAGCAGCCCTAGCCTAGCGGGAGGTGTTGGAGGGGAGCAGTACTTC	CASSPSLAGGVGGEQYF
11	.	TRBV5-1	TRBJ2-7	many	TGCGCCAGCAGCTTGGGCTACGAGCAGTACTTC	CASSLGYEQYF
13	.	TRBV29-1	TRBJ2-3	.	TGCAGCGTTGAAGGGGACCACACAGATACGCAGTATTTT	CSVEGDHTDTQYF
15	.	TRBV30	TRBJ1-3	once	TGTGCCTGGAGTGTTGACGGGAACTCTGGAAACACCATATATTTT	CAWSVDGNSGNTIYF
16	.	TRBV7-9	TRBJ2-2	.	TGTGCCAGCAGCTTAGGAGCGTGGGCCGACACCGGGGAGCTGTTTTTT	CASSLGAWADTGELFF
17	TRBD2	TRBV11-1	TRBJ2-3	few	TGTGCCAGCAGCTTAGATCGCGCTAGCGGGATCGGAGATACGCAGTATTTT	CASSLDRASGIGDTQYF
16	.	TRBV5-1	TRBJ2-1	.	TGCGCCAGCAGCCCTGGGATCGGAGTCCACTACAATGAGCAGTTCTTC	CASSPGIGVHYNEQFF
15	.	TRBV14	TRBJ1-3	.	TGTGCCAGCAGCCAAGTTTGGAACTCTGGAAACACCATATATTTT	CASSQVWNSGNTIYF
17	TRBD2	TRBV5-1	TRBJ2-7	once	TGCGCCAGCAGCCCTTTAGCGGGACCTAGGGGCTCCTACGAGCAGTACTTC	CASSPLAGPRGSYEQYF
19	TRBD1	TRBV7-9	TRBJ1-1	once	TGTGCCAGCAGCCACAATTATATAACAGGGGTCCCCCGGGGCACTGAAGCTTTCTTT	CASSHNYITGVPRGTEAFF
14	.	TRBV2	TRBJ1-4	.	TGTGCCAGCAGTGGAGGGGAAGAGGATGAAAAACTGTTTTTT	CASSGGEEDEKLFF
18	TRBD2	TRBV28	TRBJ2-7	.	TGTGCCAGCAGTTTTTGGACGAGCGGGGACCCTAGCTCCTACGAGCAGTACTTC	CASSFWTSGDPSSYEQYF
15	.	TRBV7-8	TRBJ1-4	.	TGTGCCAGCAGCTGGGGATTTGCAACTAATGAAAAACTGTTTTTT	CASSWGFATNEKLFF
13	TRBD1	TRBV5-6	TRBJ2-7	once	TGTGCCAGCAGTCACCAGGGGGCCGACGAGCAGTACTTC	CASSHQGADEQYF